This TCR beta chain is from a study of technical replicates of blood from several donors. Between the trimmed V and J ends, which lost 0 bases and 4 bases, there was a span of 4 bases. This CDR3 has 12 residues. CDR1 and CDR2 (germline): MGHRA, YSYEKL. The method was immunoSEQ multiplex PCR; TCRdb's version includes in-frame clones alone and lacks a portion of them. The repertoire includes roughly 70,000 clones, approximately 91% of them detected once, and over 4% sits in the top ten. This clonotype was obtained from a human donor in good health. Some clones in this sample may be carry-over from other donors' samples. This chain joins TRBV4-1 and TRBJ2-7; D unclear. Material: PBMCs. The CDR3 coding sequence is TGCGCCAGCAGCCAAGATCAGTACGAGCAGTACTTC. This codes for CASSQDQYEQYF.